This record concerns one TCR beta chain sequence. Germline V gives CDR1 SGHAT, CDR2 FQNNGV. The CDR3 sequence is 15 residues long. V was clipped by 0 bases and J by 3 bases, with 11 bases between them. This record belongs to a study of OX40 agonist ivuxolimab in advanced cancers. Profiling relied on immunoSEQ multiplex PCR, and the TCRdb table lists in-frame clones only, not all of them. The sample lists tens of thousands of clones, about 92% seen once, with 14% in the top ten. The sequenced sample was CD4+ or CD8+ T cells sorted from blood, obtained in a trial of the OX40 agonist ivuxolimab. The sequence derives from an adult with an advanced solid tumor such as melanoma, head and neck, liver or kidney cancer. The chain carries TRBV11-2 and TRBJ1-1, with D possibly TRBD1 on 5 matching bases. The CDR3 reads CASSLEGRADTEAFF. Here the CDR3 DNA reads TGTGCCAGCAGCTTAGAGGGCAGGGCGGACACTGAAGCTTTCTTT. Looking up the rest from reference TRBV11-2 and TRBJ1-1 gives the full variable domain: EAGVAQSPRYKIIEKRQSVAFWCNPISGHATLYWYQQILGQGPKLLIQFQNNGVVDDSQLPKDRFSAERLKGVDSTLKIQPAKLEDSAVYLCASSLEGRADTEAFFGQGTRLTVV.